This T cell receptor (beta chain) comes out of a study of T cells in Graves' hyperthyroidism and ophthalmopathy. Turning to the study itself: Staff took peripheral blood when the initial diagnosis was made, before any treatment began. Overall study results and limits: Ophthalmopathy was identified by the model a median approximately six months ahead of onset.

There were TCR beta CDR3 regions amplified from RNA transcripts. First-round RT-PCR targeting the TCR CDR3 was performed with the HTBI primer set. Using its own MiXCR run on the multiplex PCR reads, TCRdb lists one record per CDR3 protein. The sample includes around 390,000 distinct CDR3 sequences, roughly 15% of them seen just once. This clonotype was seen many times. Its antigen is as yet unknown. The CDR3 has 16 residues. Germline V gene data show CDR1 as SGHAT and CDR2 as FQNNGV. The germline V and J ends were trimmed by 5 bases and 0 bases, with 16 bases remaining between them. The specimen was blood. The chain carries TRBV11-2 and TRBJ1-1; no firm D call. This receptor was taken from a woman in her 30s with Graves' ophthalmopathy. The CDR3 region has the DNA TGTGCCAGCAGCGGAGGACGGAACCTCCTGAACACTGAAGCTTTCTTT. Translated, it gives CASSGGRNLLNTEAFF.